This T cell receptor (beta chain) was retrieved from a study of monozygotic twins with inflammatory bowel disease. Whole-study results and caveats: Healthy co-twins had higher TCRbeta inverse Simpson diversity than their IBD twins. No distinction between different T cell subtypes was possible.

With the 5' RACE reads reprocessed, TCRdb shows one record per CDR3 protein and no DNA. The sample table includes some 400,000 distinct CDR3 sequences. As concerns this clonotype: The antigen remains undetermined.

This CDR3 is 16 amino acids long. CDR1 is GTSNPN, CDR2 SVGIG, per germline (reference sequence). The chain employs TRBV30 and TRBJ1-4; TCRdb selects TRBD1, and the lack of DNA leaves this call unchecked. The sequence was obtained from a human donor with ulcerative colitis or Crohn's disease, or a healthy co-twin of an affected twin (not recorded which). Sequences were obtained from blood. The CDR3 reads CAWKPGQGGTNEKLFF.